Listed here are 32 T cell receptor beta chains from one sample, sequenced in a study of PD-L1 blockade in urothelial cancer. Indicated time point: pretreatment peripheral blood. Sequenced by immunoSEQ multiplex PCR; TCRdb stores in-frame clones only, minus some. This table has around 130,000 clones, about 81% appearing once. Specimen: PBMCs, collected around atezolizumab (anti-PD-L1) treatment. The receptors derive from a man between 45 and 60 years old with urothelial cancer.

The chain links TRBV5-4 to TRBJ1-2; 9 bases agree with TRBD1. CDR1 is SGHNT, CDR2 YYREEE, per germline (reference sequence). J lost 9 bases, V lost 2 bases, and 5 bases had no gene match. The CDR3 runs 13 residues. In nucleotides, the CDR3 is TGTGCCAGCAGCTTACCGGACAGGGGAAGCTACACCTTC. It translates to CASSLPDRGSYTF. The full variable domain, with the rest looked up from reference TRBV5-4 and TRBJ1-2, is ETGVTQSPTHLIKTRGQQVTLRCSSQSGHNTVSWYQQALGQGPQFIFQYYREEENGRGNFPPRFSGLQFPNYSSELNVNALELDDSALYLCASSLPDRGSYTFGSGTRLTVV.

J is TRBJ2-3 and V is TRBV7-8, with 7 nucleotides matching TRBD2. After removal of 4 bases from V and 0 bases from J, the junction contained 7 bases not matched to a gene. The CDR3 length is 16 residues. Germline CDR1 SGHVS, CDR2 FQNEAQ. The CDR3 protein is CASSSRPSGSTDTQYF. DNA for the CDR3: TGTGCCAGCAGCTCACGACCTAGCGGTAGCACAGATACGCAGTATTTT.

The chain has TRBV27 and TRBJ1-3; D ambiguous. This CDR3 is 14 amino acids long. Germline CDR1 reads MNHEY; CDR2 reads SMNVEV (reference sequence). Trimming removed 3 bases from V and 0 bases from J, with 6 bases in between. The CDR3 loop is CASSFRHSGNTIYF. The CDR3 DNA reads as TGTGCCAGCAGTTTCCGACACTCTGGAAACACCATATATTTT.

V and J are TRBV5-1 and TRBJ2-3, with 7 bases fitting TRBD2. The V gene's germline CDR1 is SGHRS and CDR2 YFSETQ. This CDR3 is 17 amino acids long. The junction had 16 bases not matched to a gene; V was cut back by 4 bases and J by 5 bases. The CDR3 spells CASSLRVGAGALDTQYF. The CDR3 DNA is TGCGCCAGCAGCCTTCGGGTAGGGGCGGGAGCTTTAGATACGCAGTATTTT.

The genes are TRBV4-2 and TRBJ2-7; D might be TRBD1 (6 bases). This CDR3 has 15 amino acids. V shed 2 bases and J shed 6 bases, with 17 bases lying between them. Per the germline V gene, CDR1 is LGHNA and CDR2 is YNFKEQ. For the CDR3, the DNA is TGTGCCAGCAGCCAAAGAGCAGGGGCCCCCTCCGAGCAGTACTTC. Translated, it gives CASSQRAGAPSEQYF.

The V call is TRBV27, the J call TRBJ2-1; D is perhaps TRBD1 (6 bases). Germline-derived CDR1 and CDR2 are MNHEY and SMNVEV (reference sequence). V was trimmed by 3 bases and J by 1 base, leaving 13 bases between them. The CDR3 has 16 residues. CDR3 nucleotide sequence: TGTGCCAGCAGTTTGGTCAGGGGCACGTCCTACAATGAGCAGTTCTTC. Its protein is CASSLVRGTSYNEQFF.

This clone was detected a few times. J is TRBJ1-6 and V is TRBV9, with no clear D. Germline V gives CDR1 SGDLS, CDR2 YYNGEE. Trimming removed 0 bases from V and 8 bases from J, with 3 bases in between. The CDR3 runs to 12 residues. CDR3 nucleotides: TGTGCCAGCAGCGTAGCCGATTCACCCCTCCACTTT. This gives the protein CASSVADSPLHF.

The chain carries TRBV2 and TRBJ2-3; 9 nucleotides match TRBD2. Germline CDR1 SNHLY, CDR2 FYNNEI. The CDR3 spans 17 residues. V lost 8 bases and J lost 0; bases outside the gene matches: 12. CDR3 residues: CASSPPLAGTSTDTQYF. CDR3 DNA: TGTGCCAGCTCCCCCCCCCTAGCGGGGACTAGCACAGATACGCAGTATTTT.

V gene TRBV7-2 combines with J gene TRBJ1-5; TRBD1 aligns across 7 bases. V was pared by 3 bases and J by 6 bases, with 2 bases of the junction left unmatched. The CDR3 runs 13 residues. Germline CDR1 and CDR2: SGHTA and FQGNSA. The CDR3 DNA reads TGTGCCAGCAGCTTCGACAGGGCTCAGCCCCAGCATTTT. This sequence encodes CASSFDRAQPQHF.

The table lists this clone with a count of one. The J gene is TRBJ2-3, the V gene TRBV19, with D tentatively TRBD1 (5 bases). Germline CDR1 and CDR2: LNHDA and SQIVND (reference sequence). The CDR3 covers 15 residues. The V end lost 4 bases, the J end lost 2 bases, and 13 bases lay between the germline ends. Here the CDR3 reads CASSKDPGYTDTQYF. CDR3 nucleotides: TGTGCCAGTAGTAAGGACCCAGGGTACACAGATACGCAGTATTTT.

The chain joins TRBV2 to TRBJ2-2; 9 bases fit TRBD1. The V segment lost 6 bases and the J segment 2 bases; nucleotides outside the gene matches: 4. Germline CDR1 is SNHLY and CDR2 is FYNNEI. The CDR3 loop spans 15 amino acids. CDR3 amino acids: CASSRDRANTGELFF. The CDR3 DNA is TGTGCCAGCAGCCGGGACAGGGCCAACACCGGGGAGCTGTTTTTT.

This chain uses TRBV28 with TRBJ2-3, with D unclear. The CDR3 has 15 amino acids. Germline CDR1 is MDHEN and CDR2 is SYDVKM. Trimming stripped 6 bases from V and 0 bases from J, with 13 bases between. The CDR3 reads CASRPRIPSTDTQYF. Written as DNA, the CDR3 is TGTGCCAGCAGACCGCGCATTCCTAGCACAGATACGCAGTATTTT. Variable domain in full (rest from reference TRBV28 and TRBJ2-3): DVKVTQSSRYLVKRTGEKVFLECVQDMDHENMFWYRQDPGLGLRLIYFSYDVKMKEKGDIPEGYSVSREKKERFSLILESASTNQTSMYLCASRPRIPSTDTQYFGPGTRLTVL.

CDR3 sequence: CASMEVYGQPQHF. Written as DNA, the CDR3 is TGTGCCAGCATGGAGGTTTATGGACAGCCCCAGCATTTT. The chain links TRBV28 to TRBJ1-5; D gene ambiguous. Germline V gene data show CDR1 as MDHEN and CDR2 as SYDVKM. V lost 7 bases and J 7 bases, leaving 14 bases between the germline ends. This CDR3 is 13 amino acids long.

The chain links TRBV7-9 to TRBJ2-5; possibly TRBD1 for D (5 bases). CDR1 and CDR2 from the germline V gene are SEHNR and FQNEAQ (reference sequence). The CDR3 extends over 14 amino acids. V was trimmed by 5 bases and J by 4 bases, leaving 14 bases between them. The CDR3 coding sequence is TGTGCCAGCAGCACCCCAGGGAAAACAGAGACCCAGTACTTC. It translates to CASSTPGKTETQYF. The whole variable domain, remainder taken from reference TRBV7-9 and TRBJ2-5, is DTGVSQNPRHKITKRGQNVTFRCDPISEHNRLYWYRQTLGQGPEFLTYFQNEAQLEKSRLLSDRFSAERPKGSFSTLEIQRTEQGDSAMYLCASSTPGKTETQYFGPGTRLLVL.

The chain carries TRBV7-2 and TRBJ2-5; a possible D gene is TRBD2 (6 bases). The CDR3 covers 14 residues. The germline CDR1 and CDR2 sequences are SGHTA and FQGNSA. The V end lost 4 bases, the J end lost 5 bases, and 14 bases lay between the germline ends. The CDR3 is CASSSMGGVETQYF. In DNA form, the CDR3 reads TGTGCCAGCAGCTCAATGGGGGGAGTGGAGACCCAGTACTTC.

V usage is TRBV28 and J usage is TRBJ2-7; D unresolved. CDR1 and CDR2 from the germline V gene are MDHEN and SYDVKM. The CDR3 is made up of 13 amino acids. Deletions cut 1 base from V and 2 bases from J, with 6 bases between. The DNA of the CDR3 is TGTGCCAGCAGTTTATCCGGTACCTACGAGCAGTACTTC. As protein: CASSLSGTYEQYF.

This chain uses TRBV10-2 with TRBJ2-1; 14 bases align to TRBD2. The V and J ends lost 7 bases and 9 bases, in that order; junction bases with no gene match: 8. The CDR3 runs to 15 residues. Germline V gives CDR1 WSHSY, CDR2 SAAADI. The CDR3 protein is CASTPGLAGVGEQFF. The CDR3 nucleotides are TGCGCCAGCACCCCGGGACTAGCGGGAGTCGGTGAGCAGTTCTTC.

There are a few counts of this clone. The rearrangement joins TRBV2 to TRBJ2-7; 9 bases are a match to TRBD2. V was clipped by 8 bases and J by 6 bases; unmatched bases: 11. The CDR3 totals 14 residues. CDR1 is SNHLY, CDR2 FYNNEI, per germline. The CDR3: CASARSSGSSEQYF. The CDR3 region has the DNA TGTGCCAGCGCCCGGAGTAGCGGGAGCTCCGAGCAGTACTTC.

This clone came up a few times. The chain combines TRBV6-1 with TRBJ1-5, with D possibly being TRBD1 (6 bases). From germline, CDR1 is MNHNS and CDR2 SASEGT. This CDR3 contains 15 residues. V lost 7 bases, J lost 4 bases, and 17 bases lay in between. CDR3 region: CASTGQTVGNQPQHF. CDR3 coding DNA: TGTGCCAGCACTGGACAGACAGTAGGGAATCAGCCCCAGCATTTT.

The CDR3 is CASSLSGGEAFF. CDR3 bases: TGTGCCAGCAGCTTATCCGGGGGGGAAGCTTTCTTT. The chain recombines TRBV7-2 with TRBJ1-1; tentatively, D is TRBD1 (5 bases). V gave up 2 bases and J gave up 8 bases, with 9 bases separating them. The CDR3 runs 12 residues. Germline values: CDR1 SGHTA, CDR2 FQGNSA. Variable domain in full (rest from reference TRBV7-2 and TRBJ1-1): GAGVSQSPSNKVTEKGKDVELRCDPISGHTALYWYRQSLGQGLEFLIYFQGNSAPDKSGLPSDRFSAERTGGSVSTLTIQRTQQEDSAVYLCASSLSGGEAFFGQGTRLTVV.

The V call is TRBV4-2, the J call TRBJ2-7, with D possibly matching TRBD1 (8 bases). V lost 7 bases, J lost 6 bases, and 25 bases lay in between. CDR3 length: 16 amino acids. Germline CDR1 is LGHNA and CDR2 is YNFKEQ. CDR3 in DNA: TGTGCCAGCACCCAGGGGGGGGCAGGGGGCGCCTCCGAGCAGTACTTC. It yields the protein CASTQGGAGGASEQYF.

The chain combines TRBV5-5 with TRBJ2-7, with TRBD1 identical over 9 bases. V shed 5 bases and J 3 bases; nucleotides not matched to a gene: 6. The CDR3 totals 14 residues. The germline V gene has CDR1 SGHKS and CDR2 YYEKEE (reference sequence). CDR3 sequence (DNA): TGTGCCAGCAGAACCGGGACAGGGTACTACGAGCAGTACTTC. Translating it yields CASRTGTGYYEQYF.

V is TRBV9 and J is TRBJ2-3, with a tentative D call TRBD2 (6 bases). V lost 0 bases to trimming and J lost 4 bases, with 9 bases between them. The CDR3 covers 14 residues. Germline CDR1 reads SGDLS; CDR2 reads YYNGEE. The CDR3 region has the DNA TGTGCCAGCAGCGTAGCGGGAGTCTCAGATACGCAGTATTTT. Protein product: CASSVAGVSDTQYF.

The gene calls are TRBV18 and TRBJ1-2; possibly TRBD1 for D (5 bases). In germline, CDR1 is KGHSH, CDR2 LQKENI. The CDR3 contains 18 residues. Trimming stripped 3 bases from V and 0 bases from J, with 20 bases between. As DNA, the CDR3 is TGTGCCAGCTCACCCCCGGGAGGGGAAGTTCGAGCTAACTATGGCTACACCTTC. Protein: CASSPPGGEVRANYGYTF.

This chain connects TRBV18 to TRBJ2-7, with 7 bases that match TRBD2. The trim removed 3 bases at V and 6 bases at J, leaving 2 bases unmatched. CDR1 and CDR2 (germline): KGHSH, LQKENI. CDR3 length: 12 amino acids. The DNA of the CDR3 is TGTGCCAGCTCACCGACTAGCCGCGAGCAGTACTTC. Amino acids: CASSPTSREQYF.

The chain joins TRBV18 to TRBJ2-3; D remains ambiguous. The germline V and J ends were trimmed by 2 bases and 4 bases, with 10 bases remaining between them. Germline V CDR1 and CDR2: KGHSH, LQKENI. The CDR3 is 14 residues long. CDR3 protein: CASSPNTVPDTQYF. CDR3 nucleotide sequence: TGTGCCAGCTCACCAAACACCGTCCCAGATACGCAGTATTTT.

This clone was counted between two and nine times. The chain combines TRBV5-1 with TRBJ2-2; 9 bases line up with TRBD2. The CDR3 consists of 18 residues. Germline values: CDR1 SGHRS, CDR2 YFSETQ. With V trimmed by 0 bases and J by 2 bases, 8 bases remained unmatched. CDR3 sequence reads: CASSLALSSGANTGELFF. The CDR3 DNA follows: TGCGCCAGCAGCTTGGCCTTGTCTAGCGGGGCAAACACCGGGGAGCTGTTTTTT.

The J gene is TRBJ2-1, the V gene TRBV19, with a tentative D call TRBD2 (5 bases). V was cut by 8 bases and J by 5 bases, with 13 bases left in between. Per germline, CDR1 LNHDA and CDR2 SQIVND (reference sequence). The CDR3 is 13 amino acids. CDR3 sequence (DNA): TGTGCCAGTGGCGGGCACACAAACAATGAGCAGTTCTTC. As protein: CASGGHTNNEQFF. The whole variable domain, remainder taken from reference TRBV19 and TRBJ2-1, is DGGITQSPKYLFRKEGQNVTLSCEQNLNHDAMYWYRQDPGQGLRLIYYSQIVNDFQKGDIAEGYSVSREKKESFPLTVTSAQKNPTAFYLCASGGHTNNEQFFGPGTRLTVL.

This clone appeared a few times. The V call is TRBV6-5, the J call TRBJ1-1; D uncertain. Per germline, CDR1 MNHEY and CDR2 SVGAGI. The CDR3 consists of 13 residues. Trimming took off 5 bases at V and 2 bases at J, with 9 bases between the two ends. The CDR3 bases are TGTGCCAGCAGTCCTCAGGTTAACACTGAAGCTTTCTTT. As protein: CASSPQVNTEAFF.

The count of this clone is one. This chain links TRBV30 with TRBJ1-6; possibly TRBD1 for D (5 bases). Trimming removed 1 base at V and 7 bases at J, with 20 bases between. CDR1 GTSNPN and CDR2 SVGIG come from the germline V gene (reference sequence). The length of the CDR3 is 17 residues. For the CDR3, the DNA is TGTGCCTGGAGTGGTGTCAGGACTAAGGGGAGGAATTCACCCCTCCACTTT. Its translation is CAWSGVRTKGRNSPLHF.

The chain employs TRBV28 and TRBJ1-4; tentative D call: TRBD1 (6 bases). This CDR3 has 16 amino acids. Germline CDR1 reads MDHEN; CDR2 reads SYDVKM. Trimming pared 5 bases from V and 7 bases from J, leaving 20 bases between. CDR3 sequence reads: CASSTRGRGASEKLFF. The CDR3 DNA follows: TGTGCCAGCAGTACCAGGGGCCGGGGGGCGAGTGAAAAACTGTTTTTT.

The rearrangement links TRBV28 to TRBJ2-7; D may be TRBD2 (5 bases). Looked up from germline, CDR1 is MDHEN and CDR2 is SYDVKM. Trimming pared 3 bases from V and 6 bases from J, leaving 18 bases between. This CDR3 is 15 amino acids long. In nucleotides, the CDR3 is TGTGCCAGCAGTTTGGTTCCTCGGGGTGCCGGCGAGCAGTACTTC. Residues: CASSLVPRGAGEQYF.